Listed here are 12 T cell receptor beta chains from one sample, sequenced in a study of neurological immune-mediated disorders. Each CDR3 protein gets one entry after TCRdb re-called the 5' RACE reads with MiXCR. In the table there are roughly 38,000 distinct CDR3 sequences, roughly 2.5% of which are singletons. The specimen was PBMCs. The source of these receptors is a man aged 25 to 45 with multiple sclerosis.

Only a few counts were recorded for this clonotype. The rearrangement links TRBV5-1 to TRBJ2-1; 9 bases align to TRBD2. Per germline, CDR1 SGHRS and CDR2 YFSETQ. The trim removed 3 bases at V and 8 bases at J, leaving 6 bases unmatched. The length of the CDR3 is 14 residues. The chain's CDR3 is CASSYVAGVDEQFF. CDR3 coding DNA: TGCGCCAGCAGCTACGTAGCGGGAGTTGATGAGCAGTTCTTC.

This clonotype was observed many times. The chain is built from TRBV5-1 and TRBJ2-7; D possibly corresponds to TRBD2 (6 bases). CDR1 SGHRS and CDR2 YFSETQ come from the germline V gene. The CDR3 consists of 16 residues. V shed 3 bases and J shed 2 bases, with 18 bases lying between them. The CDR3 sequence is CASSWIRVGGTYEQYF. As DNA, the CDR3 is TGCGCCAGCAGCTGGATTAGGGTAGGCGGGACCTACGAGCAGTACTTC. Full variable domain (missing parts from reference TRBV5-1 and TRBJ2-7): KAGVTQTPRYLIKTRGQQVTLSCSPISGHRSVSWYQQTPGQGLQFLFEYFSETQRNKGNFPGRFSGRQFSNSRSEMNVSTLELGDSALYLCASSWIRVGGTYEQYFGPGTRLTVT.

This clonotype was seen ten or more times. The gene calls are TRBV6-5 and TRBJ2-7, with D possibly matching TRBD1 (5 bases). This CDR3 has 13 residues. V lost 1 base, J lost 3 bases, and 7 bases lay in between. CDR1 is MNHEY, CDR2 SVGAGI, per germline. The CDR3 loop reads CASSYFTGYEQYF. The DNA of the CDR3 is TGTGCCAGCAGTTACTTCACAGGCTACGAGCAGTACTTC.

The sample holds many counts of this clonotype. This chain links TRBV25-1 with TRBJ2-1; D remains unclear. Germline CDR1 is MGHDK and CDR2 is SYGVNS. The ends were cut back, 4 bases at V and 8 bases at J, with 9 bases in the middle. The CDR3 spans 12 residues. CDR3 bases: TGTGCCAGCAGTGCAGATGAGGATGAGCAGTTCTTC. The encoded protein is CASSADEDEQFF.

A few counts support this clonotype. This CDR3 is missing its conserved last phenylalanine or tryptophan, likely due to a read error. V usage is TRBV20-1 and J usage is TRBJ1-2; D gene ambiguous. This CDR3 contains 12 residues. CDR1 is DFQATT, CDR2 SNEGSKA, per germline (reference sequence). V was cut by 5 bases and J by 6 bases, with 13 bases left in between. The CDR3 DNA follows: TGCAGTGCTCAACCGGGGATCGATGGCTACACCAAC. Residues: CSAQPGIDGYTN.

The sample holds many counts of this clonotype. The V call is TRBV6-2 or TRBV6-3, the J call TRBJ2-7, with a possible D match to TRBD1 (6 bases). V dropped 2 bases and J dropped 3 bases, with 14 bases sitting between them. CDR3 length: 15 amino acids. Germline-derived CDR1 and CDR2 are MNHEY and SVGEGT. This CDR3 reads CASSYPTGRNYEQYF. The CDR3, as DNA: TGTGCCAGCAGTTACCCGACAGGAAGAAACTACGAGCAGTACTTC.

This clonotype has ten or more counts. The chain employs TRBV20-1 and TRBJ1-5, with D hard to call. The CDR3 extends over 14 amino acids. CDR1 DFQATT and CDR2 SNEGSKA come from the germline V gene (reference sequence). Trimming stripped 4 bases from V and 5 bases from J, with 15 bases between. CDR3 sequence reads: CSAMDGLQYQPQHF. The CDR3 nucleotides read TGCAGTGCTATGGACGGATTACAATATCAGCCCCAGCATTTT.

About this clonotype itself: This may arise from a read error, as a much more abundant clone is one base away. The CDR3 DNA reads TGTGCCAGCAGTTACTCATGGAGAGCTTTCTTT. Amino acid sequence: CASSYSWRAFF. The V call is TRBV6-5, the J call TRBJ1-1, with no clear D. The germline gives CDR1 MNHEY, CDR2 SVGAGI. The V gene lost 0 bases and the J gene lost 10 bases, with 6 bases spanning the gap. The CDR3 is 11 amino acids.

In this sample, this clonotype turned up many times. The chain links TRBV5-6 to TRBJ2-7; no reliable D call. CDR1 and CDR2 from the germline V gene are SGHDT and YYEEEE. The V gene lost 1 base and the J gene lost 1 base, with 9 bases spanning the gap. The CDR3 sequence is 14 residues long. The CDR3 loop is CASSLLGTSYEQYF. CDR3 nucleotide sequence: TGTGCCAGCAGCTTGCTGGGAACGTCCTACGAGCAGTACTTC.

This clonotype was recorded at least ten times. This chain connects TRBV9 to TRBJ2-3; TRBD2 might be the D (5 bases). Between the trimmed V and J ends, which lost 0 bases and 4 bases, there was a span of 18 bases. Germline-derived CDR1 and CDR2 are SGDLS and YYNGEE. The CDR3 covers 17 residues. The CDR3 bases are TGTGCCAGCAGCGTAGGGCCTGGGCAGGACTGGGCAGATACGCAGTATTTT. Its translation: CASSVGPGQDWADTQYF.

This clonotype has ten or more counts. This chain joins TRBV5-5 and TRBJ2-2, with unresolved D. CDR1 SGHKS and CDR2 YYEKEE come from the germline V gene (reference sequence). The CDR3 spans 13 residues. Between the trimmed V and J ends, which lost 2 bases and 7 bases, there was a span of 9 bases. CDR3 loop: CASSFGWSGELFF. In nucleotides, the CDR3 is TGTGCCAGCAGCTTTGGGTGGAGCGGGGAGCTGTTTTTT.

This clonotype was seen repeatedly, ten times or more. The chain is built from TRBV5-5 and TRBJ2-1; either TRBD1 or TRBD2 may supply D (5 bases each). V dropped 1 base and J dropped 4 bases, with 18 bases sitting between them. Germline values: CDR1 SGHKS, CDR2 YYEKEE (reference sequence). This CDR3 spans 17 amino acids. Written as DNA, the CDR3 is TGTGCCAGCAGCTTGCATATATGGGGGAGACCTTACAATGAGCAGTTCTTC. The encoded protein is CASSLHIWGRPYNEQFF.